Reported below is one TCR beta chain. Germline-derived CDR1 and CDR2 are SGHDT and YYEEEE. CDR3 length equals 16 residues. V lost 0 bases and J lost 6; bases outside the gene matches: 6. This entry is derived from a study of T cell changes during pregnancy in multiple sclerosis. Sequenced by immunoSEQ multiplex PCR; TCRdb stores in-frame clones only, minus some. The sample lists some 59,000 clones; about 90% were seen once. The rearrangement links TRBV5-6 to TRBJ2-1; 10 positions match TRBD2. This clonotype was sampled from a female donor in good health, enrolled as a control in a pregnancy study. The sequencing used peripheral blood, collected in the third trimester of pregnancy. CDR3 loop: CASSLEASGRGNEQFF. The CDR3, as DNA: TGTGCCAGCAGCTTGGAGGCTAGCGGGAGAGGCAATGAGCAGTTCTTC.